These 8 T cell receptor beta chains were sequenced from one sample in a study of CD8 T cells in ankylosing spondylitis. TCRdb used MiXCR to reprocess the 5' RACE reads, holding one entry per CDR3 protein. This table has about 250,000 distinct CDR3 sequences, roughly 32% appearing once. The sample comprised blood, either unsorted or a sorted T cell fraction (not recorded which). The origin of the receptors is a male donor with ankylosing spondylitis or in good health (not recorded which).

The chain employs TRBV7-2 and TRBJ2-1; possible D gene TRBD1, 9 bases. CDR1 is SGHTA, CDR2 FQGNSA, per germline. The CDR3 consists of 16 residues. Trimming removed 3 bases from V and 4 bases from J, with 16 bases in between. The CDR3 DNA follows: TGTGCCAGCAGCTTCCGGGGGGGACAGGGATACAATGAGCAGTTCTTC. Protein sequence: CASSFRGGQGYNEQFF. The variable domain in full, completed from reference TRBV7-2 and TRBJ2-1, reads GAGVSQSPSNKVTEKGKDVELRCDPISGHTALYWYRQSLGQGLEFLIYFQGNSAPDKSGLPSDRFSAERTGGSVSTLTIQRTQQEDSAVYLCASSFRGGQGYNEQFFGPGTRLTVL.

J is TRBJ2-2 and V is TRBV6-2 or TRBV6-3; TRBD1 matches at 12 bases. The CDR3 covers 16 residues. J was trimmed by 4 bases and V by 6 bases; bases with no gene match: 6. Germline CDR1 MNHEY, CDR2 SVGEGT. Here the CDR3 DNA reads TGTGCCAGCAGGACGGGACAGGGGGCGATCACCGGGGAGCTGTTTTTT. This codes for CASRTGQGAITGELFF.

The chain has TRBV5-1 and TRBJ2-2, with D unclear. The length of the CDR3 is 13 residues. The V and J ends lost 4 bases and 8 bases respectively, with 12 bases between them. Germline V gene sequence: CDR1 SGHRS, CDR2 YFSETQ. The CDR3 sequence: CASSPDGMGELFF. The CDR3 DNA follows: TGCGCCAGCAGCCCCGATGGTATGGGGGAGCTGTTTTTT.

This chain uses TRBV6-5 with TRBJ2-2, with 8 nucleotides matching TRBD1. The germline V gene has CDR1 MNHEY and CDR2 SVGAGI. The V and J ends lost 4 bases and 2 bases, in that order; junction bases with no gene match: 3. The CDR3 is made up of 15 amino acids. The CDR3 DNA reads TGTGCCAGCAGTTCGGACAGGGCCAACACCGGGGAGCTGTTTTTT. It yields the protein CASSSDRANTGELFF.

CDR3 bases: TGTGCCAGCAGGAGAACGACAGGGCTTGCAACTAATGAAAAACTGTTTTTT. Residues: CASRRTTGLATNEKLFF. The chain has TRBV6-1 and TRBJ1-4; 7 bases match TRBD1. Looked up from germline, CDR1 is MNHNS and CDR2 is SASEGT. The ends lost 6 bases at V and 0 bases at J; junction bases unmatched: 10. The CDR3 runs to 17 residues.

J is TRBJ1-3 and V is TRBV5-1; no reliable D call. The CDR3 contains 16 residues. The germline CDR1 and CDR2 sequences are SGHRS and YFSETQ. V gave up 1 base and J gave up 0 bases, with 11 bases separating them. The CDR3 region has the DNA TGCGCCAGCAGCTTGACACAACCCGGCTCTGGAAACACCATATATTTT. This codes for CASSLTQPGSGNTIYF.

CDR3 protein: CASSQDAQGSVEQFF. Here the CDR3 DNA reads TGCGCCAGCAGCCAAGATGCCCAGGGGTCCGTTGAGCAGTTCTTC. V is TRBV4-1 and J is TRBJ2-1, with a tentative D call TRBD1 (6 bases). The V gene's germline CDR1 is MGHRA and CDR2 YSYEKL. There are 15 residues in the CDR3. Trimming took 0 bases from V and 9 from J, leaving 15 bases between them.

This clonotype was counted a few times. This rearrangement joins TRBV7-3 to TRBJ2-7; D is undetermined. With 1 base removed from V and 3 bases from J, the gap between germline ends came to 7 bases. Germline V gene sequence: CDR1 SGHTA, CDR2 FQGTGA. CDR3 length equals 13 residues. The chain's CDR3 is CASSLKGSYEQYF. DNA for the CDR3: TGTGCCAGCAGCTTAAAAGGCAGCTACGAGCAGTACTTC.